This TCR beta chain was obtained from a study of cytomegalovirus exposure and HLA in healthy donors. Findings and limits, study-wide: The authors judged a highly shared variant cluster likely a sequencing artifact. Several of the most significant clusters appeared, in a later analysis, to be linked to common viral pathogens. What a later analysis reportedly showed was that an Asian-associated ancestry cluster had fewer N-insertions than the approximately 700-donor mean.

The CDR3 extends over 16 amino acids. Trimming stripped 6 bases from V and 8 bases from J, with 22 bases between. Germline V gives CDR1 MNHNY, CDR2 SVGAGI (reference sequence). The study ran its PCR with 60 Vbeta and 13 Jbeta primers. Method: immunoSEQ multiplex PCR; TCRdb's copy keeps in-frame clones and lacks some. The table has 150,000 to 180,000 clones, 70% to 80% seen once; the top ten hold 4%. In this sample, this clone turned up once. The antigen remains undetermined. Healthy individuals who donated bone marrow served as the donors. Sample: PBMCs. The V gene is TRBV6-6, the J gene TRBJ1-4; no clear D. The TCR sequence derives from a woman aged 35 to 49 in good health and CMV-seronegative. Here the CDR3 reads CASRGNSVSLREKLFF. The CDR3 DNA reads as TGTGCCAGCAGAGGAAACAGTGTTTCTCTTCGGGAAAAACTGTTTTTT.